These 26 T cell receptor beta chains were all obtained from the same sample, sequenced in a study of cytomegalovirus exposure and HLA in healthy donors. The PCR had 60 Vbeta and 13 Jbeta primers. The data were produced by immunoSEQ multiplex PCR, yet TCRdb's version contains in-frame clones alone and is incomplete. The sample yields over 100,000 clones, approximately 58% seen once. Sequenced sample: PBMCs. Receptors originate from a woman in her thirties in good health and CMV-seronegative.

This clone was detected only once. The rearrangement joins TRBV4-3 to TRBJ2-1; 7 bases match TRBD2. V dropped 0 bases and J dropped 7; count of bases not matched to a gene: 12. Germline CDR1 and CDR2: LGHNA and YSLEER. This CDR3 spans 17 amino acids. CDR3 sequence: CASSQDPGLPWGNEQFF. The DNA for the CDR3 is TGCGCCAGCAGCCAAGATCCGGGACTACCCTGGGGGAATGAGCAGTTCTTC.

DNA of the CDR3: TGTGCCAGCAGCCCGCGGACTAGCGGCCACACAGATACGCAGTATTTT. Protein product: CASSPRTSGHTDTQYF. V and J are TRBV7-2 and TRBJ2-3; 10 nucleotides line up with TRBD2. The junction had 7 bases not matched to a gene; V was cut back by 5 bases and J by 2 bases. CDR3 length: 16 residues. Germline V gene sequence: CDR1 SGHTA, CDR2 FQGNSA. Based on the CDR3 plus reference TRBV7-2 and TRBJ2-3, the full variable domain is GAGVSQSPSNKVTEKGKDVELRCDPISGHTALYWYRQSLGQGLEFLIYFQGNSAPDKSGLPSDRFSAERTGGSVSTLTIQRTQQEDSAVYLCASSPRTSGHTDTQYFGPGTRLTVL.

This chain connects TRBV28 to TRBJ2-7; 7 nucleotides align to TRBD1. Germline V gives CDR1 MDHEN, CDR2 SYDVKM. The J segment lost 4 bases and the V segment lost 3 bases, leaving 12 bases of the junction unmatched. CDR3 length: 16 residues. The CDR3 sequence: CASSFRIRQGWYEQYF. In DNA, the CDR3 is TGTGCCAGCAGTTTCCGAATTCGACAGGGCTGGTACGAGCAGTACTTC.

The J gene is TRBJ1-2, the V gene TRBV27; D gene ambiguous. Looked up from germline, CDR1 is MNHEY and CDR2 is SMNVEV (reference sequence). V lost 5 bases, J lost 0 bases, and 16 bases lay in between. The CDR3 spans 16 residues. The CDR3 spells CASSPEGWVTNYGYTF. The CDR3 DNA is TGTGCCAGCAGTCCCGAGGGATGGGTTACTAACTATGGCTACACCTTC.

J is TRBJ1-3 and V is TRBV5-1; a weak D match, TRBD1 (5 bases). The ends were cut back, 0 bases at V and 0 bases at J, with 10 bases in the middle. This CDR3 spans 16 amino acids. Per germline, CDR1 SGHRS and CDR2 YFSETQ. This CDR3 reads CASSLDPGNSGNTIYF. The CDR3 region has the DNA TGCGCCAGCAGCTTGGATCCAGGGAACTCTGGAAACACCATATATTTT.

The V and J genes are TRBV5-1 and TRBJ1-2; 7 bases align to TRBD1. This CDR3 region has 15 residues. The V segment lost 0 bases and the J segment 8 bases; nucleotides outside the gene matches: 10. Germline loops: CDR1 SGHRS, CDR2 YFSETQ. CDR3: CASSLDPGQRGGYTF. The CDR3, as DNA: TGCGCCAGCAGCTTGGACCCGGGACAGCGAGGAGGCTACACCTTC.

This clone was observed a few times. The chain links TRBV28 to TRBJ1-2; TRBD1 matches at 8 bases. The ends lost 2 bases at V and 8 bases at J; junction bases unmatched: 16. Germline assignment: CDR1 MDHEN and CDR2 SYDVKM. This CDR3 region has 17 residues. CDR3 region: CASSLSPAGGARTGYTF. For the CDR3, the DNA is TGTGCCAGCAGTTTAAGTCCAGCAGGGGGCGCACGAACGGGCTACACCTTC.

This chain links TRBV19 with TRBJ1-2; 7 nucleotides align to TRBD1. The CDR3 loop spans 17 amino acids. Germline CDR1 is LNHDA and CDR2 is SQIVND (reference sequence). Trimming removed 6 bases from V and 0 bases from J; junction bases left unmatched: 13. CDR3 in amino acids: CASSIKGDRRPNYGYTF. As DNA, the CDR3 is TGTGCCAGTAGCATAAAAGGGGACAGAAGGCCTAACTATGGCTACACCTTC.

The chain recombines TRBV28 with TRBJ1-5, with a possible D match to TRBD1 (6 bases). Trimming cost V 9 bases and J 3 bases, with 18 bases left between them. The CDR3 is 15 residues long. Germline lookup yields CDR1 MDHEN and CDR2 SYDVKM. CDR3 sequence (DNA): TGTGCCAGTGGAACCCCAACAGGGAACAATCAGCCCCAGCATTTT. Encoded protein: CASGTPTGNNQPQHF.

The rearrangement links TRBV30 to TRBJ1-1, with D possibly matching TRBD1 (6 bases). Germline V gene lookup returns CDR1 GTSNPN and CDR2 SVGIG (reference sequence). The CDR3 loop spans 14 amino acids. The ends were cut back, 4 bases at V and 5 bases at J, with 17 bases in the middle. The CDR3 is CAWNFRGANTEAFF. The CDR3, as DNA: TGTGCCTGGAATTTCCGGGGGGCGAATACTGAAGCTTTCTTT.

The gene calls are TRBV30 and TRBJ2-1; 10 positions match TRBD2. Per the germline V gene, CDR1 is GTSNPN and CDR2 is SVGIG (reference sequence). With 5 bases clipped from V and 7 bases from J, the junction kept 8 bases outside the gene matches. CDR3 length: 14 amino acids. The CDR3 DNA reads as TGTGCCTGGCGCCGAGCGGGAGGGCCGAATGAGCAGTTCTTC. This codes for CAWRRAGGPNEQFF.

The chain couples TRBV7-9 to TRBJ2-4; D is perhaps TRBD1 (6 bases). This CDR3 is 13 amino acids long. Trimming shortened V by 5 bases and J by 6 bases, and 11 bases separated the two germline ends. The germline V gene encodes CDR1 SEHNR and CDR2 FQNEAQ (reference sequence). CDR3 residues: CASSPGQRNIQYF. The CDR3 DNA reads TGTGCCAGCAGCCCAGGACAGCGAAACATTCAGTACTTC.

The rearrangement joins TRBV2 to TRBJ2-1; TRBD2 aligns across 10 bases. The CDR3 extends over 15 amino acids. After removal of 5 bases from V and 8 bases from J, the junction contained 9 bases not matched to a gene. CDR1 and CDR2 from the germline V gene are SNHLY and FYNNEI. Here the CDR3 reads CASSPGTSVLYEQFF. In DNA, the CDR3 is TGTGCCAGCAGTCCCGGGACTAGCGTATTATATGAGCAGTTCTTC. Variable domain in full (rest from reference TRBV2 and TRBJ2-1): EPEVTQTPSHQVTQMGQEVILRCVPISNHLYFYWYRQILGQKVEFLVSFYNNEISEKSEIFDDQFSVERPDGSNFTLKIRSTKLEDSAMYFCASSPGTSVLYEQFFGPGTRLTVL.

The J gene is TRBJ2-7, the V gene TRBV28; TRBD2 matches at 14 bases. Germline loops: CDR1 MDHEN, CDR2 SYDVKM. The CDR3 length is 15 residues. J gave up 2 bases and V 4 bases, and 1 base lay outside the gene matches. The CDR3 DNA reads as TGTGCCAGCAGTTGGGGACTAGCGGGAGCCTACGAGCAGTACTTC. This translates into CASSWGLAGAYEQYF.

The chain combines TRBV11-3 with TRBJ2-3; possibly TRBD2 for D (6 bases). Germline CDR1 reads SGHNT; CDR2 reads YENEEA. The V gene lost 5 bases and the J gene lost 0 bases, with 12 bases spanning the gap. There are 15 residues in the CDR3. Here the CDR3 DNA reads TGTGCCAGCAGCAAGGGACTTCCTAGCACAGATACGCAGTATTTT. It translates to CASSKGLPSTDTQYF.

The chain couples TRBV5-6 to TRBJ1-5; TRBD1 agrees at 8 bases. The CDR3 contains 13 residues. CDR1 is SGHDT, CDR2 YYEEEE, per germline. With V trimmed by 3 bases and J by 5 bases, 1 base remained unmatched. The CDR3 spells CASSSGGDQPQHF. The CDR3 DNA sequence: TGTGCCAGCAGCTCAGGGGGCGATCAGCCCCAGCATTTT.

The J gene is TRBJ2-3, the V gene TRBV10-3, with TRBD2 matching 9 bases. The CDR3 is made up of 18 amino acids. Trimming cost V 0 bases and J 6 bases; bases outside gene matches: 13. Germline CDR1 ENHRY, CDR2 SYGVKD. Written as DNA, the CDR3 is TGTGCCATCAGTGAGTCTGGGGCGGGAGGGCCGGCGGGGGATACGCAGTATTTT. Translated: CAISESGAGGPAGDTQYF.

This clone has only a few counts. The CDR3 region is CASSSPGQTYEQYF. The CDR3 DNA reads as TGTGCCAGCAGTTCCCCGGGACAAACCTACGAGCAGTACTTC. This rearrangement joins TRBV28 to TRBJ2-7, with D possibly matching TRBD1 (6 bases). Germline CDR1 reads MDHEN; CDR2 reads SYDVKM. The V gene lost 4 bases and the J gene lost 2 bases, with 12 bases spanning the gap. The CDR3 is 14 residues long.

V is TRBV10-3 and J is TRBJ2-5, with 7 nucleotides matching TRBD2. This CDR3 comprises 15 residues. Losses at the gene ends were 4 bases for V and 2 bases for J; bases not matched to a gene: 7. CDR1 is ENHRY, CDR2 SYGVKD, per germline. CDR3 amino acids: CAISAGLYTQETQYF. The CDR3 DNA sequence: TGTGCCATCAGTGCGGGACTATACACTCAAGAGACCCAGTACTTC.

This clone has more than one count but fewer than ten. The chain uses TRBV11-2 and TRBJ2-1; 14 positions match TRBD2. V lost 2 bases to trimming and J lost 7 bases; unmatched junction nucleotides: 7. The CDR3 covers 17 residues. Germline assignment: CDR1 SGHAT and CDR2 FQNNGV. The CDR3 DNA sequence: TGTGCCAGCAGCTTACCCCCCGGACTAGCGGGAGGTAATGAGCAGTTCTTC. The encoded protein is CASSLPPGLAGGNEQFF.

This chain connects TRBV15 to TRBJ1-1; no definite D call. This CDR3 has 14 residues. The germline V and J ends were trimmed by 4 bases and 4 bases, with 13 bases remaining between them. Per germline, CDR1 LNHNV and CDR2 YYDKDF (reference sequence). Here the CDR3 DNA reads TGTGCCACCAGCATCTGGGCGTCTGGCACTGAAGCTTTCTTT. This gives the protein CATSIWASGTEAFF.

A few counts support this clone. V and J are TRBV11-2 and TRBJ1-6, with 8 positions matching TRBD1. Looked up from germline, CDR1 is SGHAT and CDR2 is FQNNGV. This CDR3 is built from 14 residues. V lost 4 bases and J lost 10; bases outside the gene matches: 6. CDR3 residues: CASSSRTGQSPLHF. The CDR3 nucleotides are TGTGCCAGCAGCTCTAGGACAGGGCAATCACCCCTCCACTTT.

The chain links TRBV7-6 to TRBJ1-1; D not resolved. From germline, CDR1 is SGHVS and CDR2 FNYEAQ. Trimming pared 8 bases from V and 2 bases from J, leaving 15 bases between. This CDR3 comprises 14 residues. The CDR3 is CASREATENTEAFF. For the CDR3, the DNA is TGTGCCAGCCGAGAGGCGACTGAAAACACTGAAGCTTTCTTT.

The chain couples TRBV7-6 to TRBJ1-1; possibly TRBD1 for D (5 bases). The CDR3 runs 15 residues. V shed 4 bases and J shed 4 bases, with 16 bases lying between them. Per the germline V gene, CDR1 is SGHVS and CDR2 is FNYEAQ. This chain's CDR3 is CASSSLRGGSTEAFF. The CDR3 DNA sequence: TGTGCCAGCAGCTCTCTCCGGGGGGGTAGCACTGAAGCTTTCTTT.

The gene calls are TRBV7-6 and TRBJ2-1; 7 nucleotides agree with TRBD2. Germline CDR1 reads SGHVS; CDR2 reads FNYEAQ. The J segment lost 0 bases and the V segment lost 5 bases, leaving 4 bases of the junction unmatched. CDR3 size: 15 residues. The CDR3 coding sequence is TGTGCCAGCAGCACGGGACTACTCTCCTACAATGAGCAGTTCTTC. Translation: CASSTGLLSYNEQFF.

The genes are TRBV7-9 and TRBJ2-2, with 8 bases matching TRBD2. The CDR3 consists of 16 residues. Germline CDR1 and CDR2: SEHNR and FQNEAQ (reference sequence). The ends lost 5 bases at V and 4 bases at J; junction bases unmatched: 9. The CDR3 coding sequence is TGTGCCAGCAGCCCAGGTCGGGGGGGCGGCACCGGGGAGCTGTTTTTT. Translated: CASSPGRGGGTGELFF.